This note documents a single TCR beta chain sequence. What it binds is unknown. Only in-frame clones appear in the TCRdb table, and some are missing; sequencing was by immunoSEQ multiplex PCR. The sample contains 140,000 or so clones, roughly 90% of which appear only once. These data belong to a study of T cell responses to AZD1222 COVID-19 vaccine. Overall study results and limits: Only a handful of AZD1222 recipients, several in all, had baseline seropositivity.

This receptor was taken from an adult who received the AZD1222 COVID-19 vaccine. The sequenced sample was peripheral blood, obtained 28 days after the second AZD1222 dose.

CDR3 amino acids: CASSSSPSRGYGYTF. Here the CDR3 DNA reads TGTGCCAGCAGCTCCAGCCCATCGAGGGGCTATGGCTACACCTTC. This chain uses TRBV7-2 with TRBJ1-2, with D perhaps TRBD1 (5 bases). The length of the CDR3 is 15 residues. Trimming pared 4 bases from V and 4 bases from J, leaving 16 bases between. Germline CDR1 and CDR2: SGHTA and FQGNSA.